What follows are 23 T cell receptor beta chains derived from one specimen sequenced in a study of cytomegalovirus exposure and HLA in healthy donors. PCR used 60 Vbeta primers and 13 Jbeta primers. Generated by immunoSEQ multiplex PCR, the TCRdb table keeps only in-frame clones and is missing some. Of approximately 84,000 clones in the sample, 74% were seen once. The sequencing input was PBMCs. All receptors come from a man aged 35 to 55 in good health and CMV-seropositive.

The chain uses TRBV18 and TRBJ2-6, with D tentatively TRBD1 (5 bases). Per the germline V gene, CDR1 is KGHSH and CDR2 is LQKENI. The CDR3 loop spans 16 amino acids. V was shortened by 1 base and J by 0 bases, with 7 bases between the two germline ends. CDR3 DNA sequence: TGTGCCAGCTCACCACAGACAGTCTCTGGGGCCAACGTCCTGACTTTC. This encodes CASSPQTVSGANVLTF.

The chain links TRBV27 to TRBJ2-1; 9 nucleotides match TRBD2. CDR1 is MNHEY, CDR2 SMNVEV, per germline (reference sequence). The CDR3 consists of 15 residues. V was clipped by 7 bases and J by 5 bases; unmatched bases: 9. The CDR3 is CASTRAGGPHNEQFF. The CDR3 DNA follows: TGTGCCAGCACTCGAGCGGGAGGTCCCCACAATGAGCAGTTCTTC.

The chain has TRBV4-2 and TRBJ1-1; a possible D gene is TRBD1 (5 bases). Germline V gene lookup returns CDR1 LGHNA and CDR2 YNFKEQ. Deletions cut 3 bases from V and 1 base from J, with 12 bases between. The CDR3 spans 15 residues. DNA of the CDR3: TGTGCCAGCAGCCAGGGGGGACGTACGAACACTGAAGCTTTCTTT. Translating it yields CASSQGGRTNTEAFF.

This sequence joins TRBV27 and TRBJ2-3, with 7 bases fitting TRBD1. The germline V gene encodes CDR1 MNHEY and CDR2 SMNVEV (reference sequence). J lost 3 bases, V lost 5 bases, and 8 bases had no gene match. There are 15 residues in the CDR3. The CDR3 region is CASSVRQGWTDTQYF. CDR3 in DNA: TGTGCCAGCAGTGTCCGACAGGGTTGGACAGATACGCAGTATTTT.

The chain joins TRBV28 to TRBJ1-2; TRBD1 is a possible D gene (5 bases). Germline CDR1 reads MDHEN; CDR2 reads SYDVKM. The ends were cut back, 5 bases at V and 4 bases at J, with 14 bases in the middle. This CDR3 spans 14 amino acids. The CDR3 reads CASSRLPQGYGYTF. CDR3 in DNA: TGTGCCAGCAGTCGACTCCCCCAGGGCTATGGCTACACCTTC.

This chain links TRBV6-5 with TRBJ1-5; TRBD1 matches at 7 bases. Germline values: CDR1 MNHEY, CDR2 SVGAGI. This CDR3 contains 15 residues. V lost 2 bases and J lost 3; bases outside the gene matches: 4. CDR3 DNA sequence: TGTGCCAGCAGTTACCGGGACAGTCCCAATCAGCCCCAGCATTTT. It encodes CASSYRDSPNQPQHF.

The V call is TRBV2, the J call TRBJ1-4, with D hard to call. In germline, CDR1 is SNHLY, CDR2 FYNNEI. This CDR3 region has 17 residues. Trimming cost V 6 bases and J 3 bases, with 20 bases left between them. The CDR3 protein is CASSDTDPSLANEKLFF. For the CDR3, the DNA is TGTGCCAGCAGCGATACCGATCCTAGTTTGGCTAATGAAAAACTGTTTTTT.

This chain joins TRBV6-5 and TRBJ2-5, with 11 bases identical to TRBD2. This CDR3 region has 15 residues. From germline, CDR1 is MNHEY and CDR2 SVGAGI. J lost 5 bases, V lost 5 bases, and 7 bases had no gene match. CDR3 sequence reads: CASSRRLAGNETQYF. The CDR3 bases are TGTGCCAGCAGTCGCAGACTAGCGGGAAATGAGACCCAGTACTTC.

The rearrangement uses TRBV6-5 and TRBJ1-2; 8 bases are a match to TRBD1. The junction had 5 bases not matched to a gene; V was cut back by 2 bases and J by 3 bases. The CDR3 spans 15 residues. Per germline, CDR1 MNHEY and CDR2 SVGAGI. CDR3 DNA: TGTGCCAGCAGTTACGTGGCAGGGGGCGACTATGGCTACACCTTC. Translated, it gives CASSYVAGGDYGYTF.

This clone was observed a handful of times. The V call is TRBV29-1, the J call TRBJ2-1; tentatively, D is TRBD1 (6 bases). This CDR3 has 14 residues. V was shortened by 5 bases and J by 2 bases, with 13 bases between the two germline ends. CDR1 is SQVTM, CDR2 ANQGSEA, per germline. The CDR3 loop reads CSVTGMGTYNEQFF. The CDR3 DNA follows: TGCAGCGTTACAGGGATGGGGACCTACAATGAGCAGTTCTTC.

In regard to this clone: Germline and junction disagree at one end, which may indicate a read error. The J gene is TRBJ2-3, the V gene TRBV7-9; 9 bases line up with TRBD1. CDR1 and CDR2 (germline): SEHNR, FQNEAQ (reference sequence). The CDR3 contains 14 residues. Written as DNA, the CDR3 is TGTTCCAGCAGCCTCGGGACAGGGTGGCATACGCAGTATTTT. Translating gives CSSSLGTGWHTQYF.

The V gene is TRBV2, the J gene TRBJ2-3; 8 bases are a match to TRBD1. The CDR3 is 14 amino acids. After removal of 1 base from V and 5 bases from J, the junction contained 2 bases not matched to a gene. Per the germline V gene, CDR1 is SNHLY and CDR2 is FYNNEI. The DNA for the CDR3 is TGTGCCAGCAGTGAAGACAGGGGGATAGATACGCAGTATTTT. Amino acids: CASSEDRGIDTQYF.

This chain connects TRBV11-1 to TRBJ2-1; D perhaps matches TRBD1 (6 bases). The CDR3 has 13 residues. V lost 5 bases and J 10 bases, leaving 15 bases between the germline ends. Germline assignment: CDR1 SGHAT and CDR2 FQDESV (reference sequence). CDR3 loop: CASSLRTASEQFF. The CDR3 nucleotides are TGTGCCAGCAGCCTCCGGACAGCATCGGAGCAGTTCTTC.

V usage is TRBV29-1 and J usage is TRBJ2-3; 12 nucleotides line up with TRBD2. CDR1 is SQVTM, CDR2 ANQGSEA, per germline. The V gene end was trimmed by 4 bases and the J gene end by 2 bases; junction bases not matched to a gene: 7. The CDR3 covers 16 residues. CDR3 residues: CSVAGTSGGYTDTQYF. CDR3 coding DNA: TGCAGCGTTGCCGGAACTAGCGGGGGGTACACAGATACGCAGTATTTT.

This sequence joins TRBV7-6 and TRBJ2-2; possibly TRBD1 for D (6 bases). Trimming pared 1 base from V and 0 bases from J, leaving 21 bases between. Germline CDR1 is SGHVS and CDR2 is FNYEAQ. CDR3 length equals 20 residues. This chain's CDR3 is CASSLEVPTGIGPNTGELFF. The CDR3 bases are TGTGCCAGCAGCTTAGAAGTTCCCACAGGGATAGGGCCGAACACCGGGGAGCTGTTTTTT.

A remark on this clone: Mismatch with germline at one junction end may stem from a read error. CDR3 DNA sequence: TGTGCCAGCAGCTTAGTGGGGGGACAGTCAAGAGACGACTTC. It specifies CASSLVGGQSRDDF. The rearrangement links TRBV7-7 to TRBJ2-5; perhaps TRBD1 as D (7 bases). Germline V gene sequence: CDR1 SSHAT, CDR2 FNYEAQ (reference sequence). CDR3 length: 14 amino acids.

This clone was recorded a few times. The chain uses TRBV4-1 and TRBJ2-7; 10 bases line up with TRBD2. CDR3 length: 16 amino acids. The junction had 7 bases not matched to a gene; V was cut back by 0 bases and J by 5 bases. Per germline, CDR1 MGHRA and CDR2 YSYEKL. CDR3 amino acids: CASSQDRTSGWNEQYF. CDR3 nucleotide sequence: TGCGCCAGCAGCCAAGATAGGACTAGCGGCTGGAACGAGCAGTACTTC.

The chain employs TRBV30 and TRBJ2-1; D not resolved. The CDR3 is 12 amino acids. Germline CDR1 reads GTSNPN; CDR2 reads SVGIG (reference sequence). The V and J ends lost 4 bases and 6 bases respectively, with 10 bases between them. CDR3 sequence: CAWNGGGNEQFF. The DNA for the CDR3 is TGTGCCTGGAATGGTGGCGGCAATGAGCAGTTCTTC.

The V and J genes are TRBV15 and TRBJ2-2, with 7 bases aligning to TRBD2. The V gene end was trimmed by 3 bases and the J gene end by 7 bases; junction bases not matched to a gene: 11. The CDR3 is 16 amino acids. CDR1 and CDR2 from the germline V gene are LNHNV and YYDKDF (reference sequence). The CDR3 coding sequence is TGTGCCACCAGCAGGTCGAAGGGAGGGCAATTCGGGGAGCTGTTTTTT. Translation gives CATSRSKGGQFGELFF.

V gene TRBV28 combines with J gene TRBJ2-7, with TRBD2 matching over 8 bases. Unmatched junction bases numbered 3, after V lost 2 bases and J lost 3 bases. The CDR3 extends over 14 amino acids. Germline lookup yields CDR1 MDHEN and CDR2 SYDVKM. The CDR3 DNA reads as TGTGCCAGCAGTTTAACGGGAGGGGACTACGAGCAGTACTTC. The encoded protein is CASSLTGGDYEQYF.

The rearrangement uses TRBV29-1 and TRBJ2-1; TRBD2 agrees at 16 bases. Per germline, CDR1 SQVTM and CDR2 ANQGSEA. V dropped 7 bases and J dropped 8; count of bases not matched to a gene: 2. The CDR3 loop spans 13 amino acids. The CDR3 nucleotides read TGCAGCGCCGGGACTAGCGGGGGGGATGAGCAGTTCTTC. Amino acid sequence: CSAGTSGGDEQFF.

This rearrangement joins TRBV9 to TRBJ2-5; D not certain. Deletions cut 0 bases from V and 3 bases from J, with 9 bases between. The CDR3 totals 14 residues. Germline loops: CDR1 SGDLS, CDR2 YYNGEE. Here the CDR3 DNA reads TGTGCCAGCAGCGTAGGAGGCCTAGAAGAGACCCAGTACTTC. The encoded protein is CASSVGGLEETQYF.

This chain uses TRBV28 with TRBJ2-7, with D perhaps matching TRBD1 (6 bases). This CDR3 spans 17 amino acids. The V and J ends lost 3 bases and 6 bases respectively, with 24 bases between them. Germline CDR1 MDHEN, CDR2 SYDVKM. The CDR3 DNA follows: TGTGCCAGCAGTTTGGGGGCCAGGCCCAATGTATTCGCCGAGCAGTACTTC. The encoded protein is CASSLGARPNVFAEQYF.